This entry describes one T cell receptor (beta chain). The table came from immunoSEQ multiplex PCR; TCRdb's copy has only in-frame clones and leaves some out. This sample has about 48,000 clones, with 70% to 85% found just once. The V end was cut by 3 bases, the J end by 2 bases, with 8 bases between. This CDR3 is 13 amino acids long. Germline CDR1 reads WNHNN; CDR2 reads SYGVQD (reference sequence). The data were taken from a study of OX40 agonist ivuxolimab in advanced cancers. The chain uses TRBV10-1 and TRBJ2-7, with D possibly TRBD2 on 5 matching bases. The receptor's source is an adult with an advanced solid tumor such as melanoma, head and neck, liver or kidney cancer. This material consisted of CD4+ or CD8+ T cells sorted from blood, taken in a trial of the OX40 agonist ivuxolimab. CDR3 residues: CASSDRDAYEQYF. The CDR3 nucleotides are TGCGCCAGCAGTGATCGGGATGCCTACGAGCAGTACTTC.